These T cell receptor beta chains were read from a single sample in a study of metastatic and nonmetastatic thyroid tumors. TCRdb re-called clones from the PCR reads using MiXCR. This sample yields about 18,000 clones, of which around 30% are seen a single time; about 25% belongs to the top ten. The source material was tumor tissue. These receptor sequences come from a male donor with papillary thyroid cancer or a benign thyroid nodule (not recorded which). Some clones in this sample may be carry-over from other donors' samples. Each CDR3 is given with its conserved first and last residue. Each record gives: D gene, V gene, J gene, clone size, CDR3 DNA, CDR3 protein. D genes are given only for firm matches. Size values are once, few and many counts, or a class for expanded clones, and some rows have none.

D: .
V: TRBV7-9
J: TRBJ1-3
size: .
DNA: TGTGCCAGCAGGTCGAATGGAAACACCATATATTTT
CDR3: CASRSNGNTIYF

D: .
V: TRBV6-1
J: TRBJ1-1
size: few
DNA: TGTGCCAGCAGCCGGACGGATCAGAACACTGAAGCTTTCTTT
CDR3: CASSRTDQNTEAFF

D: .
V: TRBV6-1
J: TRBJ2-7
size: .
DNA: TGTGCCAGCAGTGGAATGGGCGTGGTGTCCTACAACTCCTACGATCAGTACTTC
CDR3: CASSGMGVVSYNSYDQYF

D: .
V: TRBV6-2/TRBV6-3
J: TRBJ2-7
size: medium-sized
DNA: TGTGCCAGCAGTTACAGCCAGACCTACGAGCAGTACTTC
CDR3: CASSYSQTYEQYF

D: .
V: TRBV6-2/TRBV6-3
J: TRBJ2-7
size: .
DNA: TGTGCCAGCAGTTACTCTTACAGTGAGGAGCAGTACTTC
CDR3: CASSYSYSEEQYF

D: .
V: TRBV5-1
J: TRBJ1-5
size: .
DNA: TGCGCCAGCCTGTTGGCGGATAATCAGCCCCAGCATTTT
CDR3: CASLLADNQPQHF

D: TRBD1
V: TRBV25-1
J: TRBJ2-6
size: .
DNA: TGTGCCAGCCGTGAACAGGGGGCGTTTGATTCTGGGACCAACGTCCTGACTTTC
CDR3: CASREQGAFDSGTNVLTF

D: TRBD1
V: TRBV5-1
J: TRBJ1-2
size: medium-sized
DNA: TGCGCCAGCAGCTTGGGCTCAGGGGGTGGCTACACCTTC
CDR3: CASSLGSGGGYTF

D: .
V: TRBV30
J: TRBJ2-1
size: many
DNA: TGTGCCTGGAGTGCCCTAGGACCTGAGCAGTTCTTC
CDR3: CAWSALGPEQFF

D: .
V: TRBV11-3
J: TRBJ2-7
size: few
DNA: TGTGCCAGCAGCTTATCGCAAGGCTCCTACGAGCAGTACTTC
CDR3: CASSLSQGSYEQYF

D: .
V: TRBV6-2/TRBV6-3
J: TRBJ2-7
size: few
DNA: TGTGCCAGCAGTTACCCGCGGGGATACTCCTACGAGCAGTACTTC
CDR3: CASSYPRGYSYEQYF

D: .
V: TRBV20-1
J: TRBJ1-2
size: many
DNA: TGCAGTGCTACGGACGCCTATGGCTACACCTTC
CDR3: CSATDAYGYTF

D: .
V: TRBV5-6
J: TRBJ2-2
size: few
DNA: TGTGCCAGCAGCTCCCTAAGACAGCTACCGAACACCGGGGAGCTGTTTTTT
CDR3: CASSSLRQLPNTGELFF

D: .
V: TRBV6-2/TRBV6-3
J: TRBJ2-1
size: many
DNA: TGTGCCAGCAGTTACGGCAGTGGGAAATACAATGAGCAGTTCTTC
CDR3: CASSYGSGKYNEQFF

D: .
V: TRBV10-1
J: TRBJ2-3
size: .
DNA: TGCGCCAGCAGTGACCGGTTGTCCCAGTCGGATACGCAGTATTTT
CDR3: CASSDRLSQSDTQYF

D: .
V: TRBV18
J: TRBJ2-7
size: many
DNA: TGTGCCAGCTCACCTCCCGGACACCTCTACGAGCAGTACTTC
CDR3: CASSPPGHLYEQYF

D: .
V: TRBV2
J: TRBJ1-5
size: .
DNA: TGTGCCAGCAACGTTGGGGGGAAGACCAATCAGCCCCAGCATTTT
CDR3: CASNVGGKTNQPQHF

D: .
V: TRBV12-3/TRBV12-4
J: TRBJ2-5
size: few
DNA: TGTGCCAGCAGTTTTCGGCAGACCCAGTACTTC
CDR3: CASSFRQTQYF

D: .
V: TRBV4-1
J: TRBJ2-7
size: few
DNA: TGCGCCAGCAGCCAACGAAGGGGCAGGGGTGAGTCCTACGAGCAGTACTTC
CDR3: CASSQRRGRGESYEQYF

D: .
V: TRBV18
J: TRBJ1-5
size: few
DNA: TGTGCCAGCTCACCACTGAACAGCTACAATCAGCCCCAGCATTTT
CDR3: CASSPLNSYNQPQHF

D: .
V: TRBV6-1
J: TRBJ1-2
size: few
DNA: TGTGCCAGCAGTGAAGTACTCCCCTCGCTCGGCTACACCTTC
CDR3: CASSEVLPSLGYTF

D: TRBD1
V: TRBV27
J: TRBJ2-5
size: .
DNA: TGTGCCAGCAGTATGACAGGGGGATTTTTAGAGACCCAGTACTTC
CDR3: CASSMTGGFLETQYF

D: TRBD2
V: TRBV5-1
J: TRBJ2-3
size: many
DNA: TGCGCCAGCAGCTCAGCGGGGGGCACAGATACGCAGTATTTT
CDR3: CASSSAGGTDTQYF

D: TRBD1
V: TRBV11-2
J: TRBJ1-5
size: few
DNA: TGTGCCAGCAGCCGGACAGGGGGTGATCAGCCCCAGCATTTT
CDR3: CASSRTGGDQPQHF

D: TRBD2
V: TRBV6-1
J: TRBJ2-1
size: .
DNA: TGTGCCAGCAGTCTAGCGGGAATAAGGGGCAATGAGCAGTTCTTC
CDR3: CASSLAGIRGNEQFF

D: TRBD2
V: TRBV5-6
J: TRBJ2-2
size: .
DNA: TGTGCCAGCAGCCTCCAGGGCGGGGCTAGCGGACTCACCGGGGAGCTGTTTTTT
CDR3: CASSLQGGASGLTGELFF

D: .
V: TRBV20-1
J: TRBJ2-1
size: few
DNA: TGCAGTGCTCTATCTAAGACTTTCAATGAGCAGTTCTTC
CDR3: CSALSKTFNEQFF

D: TRBD1
V: TRBV29-1
J: TRBJ2-7
size: .
DNA: TGCAGCGTGACTATGGTGGGACAGGGGCACGAGCAGTACTTC
CDR3: CSVTMVGQGHEQYF

D: .
V: TRBV11-1
J: TRBJ2-5
size: many
DNA: TGTGCCAGCAGCTTTCGTATATTTGACAGCCCGGAGACCCAGTACTTC
CDR3: CASSFRIFDSPETQYF

D: .
V: TRBV20-1
J: TRBJ1-2
size: few
DNA: TGCAGTGCTAGGGACACAGGGTCCAACTATGGCTACACCTTC
CDR3: CSARDTGSNYGYTF

D: TRBD2
V: TRBV5-1
J: TRBJ2-1
size: many
DNA: TGCGCTCTGGCGGGAGACAATGAGCAGTTCTTC
CDR3: CALAGDNEQFF

D: TRBD1
V: TRBV11-3
J: TRBJ2-5
size: .
DNA: TGTGCCAGCAGCTCGACAGGGCGGGAGACCCAGTACTTC
CDR3: CASSSTGRETQYF

D: TRBD1
V: TRBV7-2
J: TRBJ1-2
size: .
DNA: TGTGCCAGCAGCTTAGCGGGACAGGGGTTAAACTATGGCTACACCTTC
CDR3: CASSLAGQGLNYGYTF

D: .
V: TRBV11-2
J: TRBJ1-1
size: few
DNA: TGCGCCAGCAGCGGATGGGGGGTACGGTTGGGGAACACTGAAGCCTTCTTT
CDR3: CASSGWGVRLGNTEAFF

D: .
V: TRBV9
J: TRBJ1-4
size: many
DNA: TGTGCCAGCAGCGAAATAACTGGGGATGGTGAAAAACTGTTTTTT
CDR3: CASSEITGDGEKLFF

D: .
V: TRBV6-1
J: TRBJ1-1
size: .
DNA: TGTGCCAGCCGTCCCGGGGACCTCACTGAAGCTTTCTTT
CDR3: CASRPGDLTEAFF

D: .
V: TRBV2
J: TRBJ2-2
size: few
DNA: TGTGCCAGCAGCCCCCGGGACTCAGACACCGGGGAGCTGTTTTTT
CDR3: CASSPRDSDTGELFF

D: .
V: TRBV10-1
J: TRBJ1-5
size: few
DNA: TGCGCCAGCAGTGAGGGTCCGGCTCGACAGCCCCAGCATTTT
CDR3: CASSEGPARQPQHF

D: .
V: TRBV11-3
J: TRBJ2-2
size: many
DNA: TGTGCCAGCAGCTTAGGTTCCCCTGAAGGGACCGGGGAGCTGTTTTTT
CDR3: CASSLGSPEGTGELFF

D: .
V: TRBV2
J: TRBJ2-1
size: medium-sized
DNA: TGTGCCAGCCATCTTGGGCGAGATACCTACAATGAGCAGTTCTTC
CDR3: CASHLGRDTYNEQFF

D: TRBD1
V: TRBV5-1
J: TRBJ1-1
size: .
DNA: TGCGCCAGCCGGCAGGGACAGACGAACACTGAAGCTTTCTTT
CDR3: CASRQGQTNTEAFF

D: .
V: TRBV19
J: TRBJ1-6
size: .
DNA: TGTGCCAGTAGTACCGTGTCAGGACCCAATTCACCCCTCCACTTT
CDR3: CASSTVSGPNSPLHF

D: TRBD2
V: TRBV7-2
J: TRBJ2-2
size: medium-sized
DNA: TGTGCCAGCAGCCACACGACTAGCTCGGGTTCCGGGGAGCTGTTTTTT
CDR3: CASSHTTSSGSGELFF

D: .
V: TRBV6-8
J: TRBJ1-2
size: .
DNA: TGTGCCAGCAGTTTACTCGCTAACTATGGCTACACCTTC
CDR3: CASSLLANYGYTF

D: .
V: TRBV7-3
J: TRBJ2-7
size: .
DNA: TGTGCCAGCAGCTTAACCGCGTCCTACGATCAGTACTTC
CDR3: CASSLTASYDQYF

D: .
V: TRBV30
J: TRBJ1-2
size: .
DNA: TGTGTCTGGAGTGTAACGGGACGATATGGCTACACCTTC
CDR3: CVWSVTGRYGYTF

D: .
V: TRBV20-1
J: TRBJ1-1
size: many
DNA: TGCAGTGCTACTGACGCCGGGGCAGGGATGAACACTGAAGCTTTCTTT
CDR3: CSATDAGAGMNTEAFF

D: .
V: TRBV5-1
J: TRBJ1-2
size: .
DNA: TGCGCCAGCAGCTTGCTGGTGCGCTATGGCTACACCTTC
CDR3: CASSLLVRYGYTF